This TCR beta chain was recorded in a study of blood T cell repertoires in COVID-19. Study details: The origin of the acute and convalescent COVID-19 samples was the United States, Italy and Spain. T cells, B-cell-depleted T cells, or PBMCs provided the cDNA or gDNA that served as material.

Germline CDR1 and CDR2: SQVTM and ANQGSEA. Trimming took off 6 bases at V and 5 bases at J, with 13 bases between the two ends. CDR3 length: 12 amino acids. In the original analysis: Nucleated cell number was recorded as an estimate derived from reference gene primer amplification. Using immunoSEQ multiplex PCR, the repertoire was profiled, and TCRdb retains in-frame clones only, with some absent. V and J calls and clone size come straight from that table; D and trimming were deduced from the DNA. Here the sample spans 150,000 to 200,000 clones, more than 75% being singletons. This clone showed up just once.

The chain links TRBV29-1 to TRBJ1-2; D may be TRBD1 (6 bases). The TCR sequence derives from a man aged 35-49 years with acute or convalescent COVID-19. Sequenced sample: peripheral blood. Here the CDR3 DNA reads TGCAGCGTCGCACAGGGCGGGTATGGCTACACCTTC. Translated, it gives CSVAQGGYGYTF.